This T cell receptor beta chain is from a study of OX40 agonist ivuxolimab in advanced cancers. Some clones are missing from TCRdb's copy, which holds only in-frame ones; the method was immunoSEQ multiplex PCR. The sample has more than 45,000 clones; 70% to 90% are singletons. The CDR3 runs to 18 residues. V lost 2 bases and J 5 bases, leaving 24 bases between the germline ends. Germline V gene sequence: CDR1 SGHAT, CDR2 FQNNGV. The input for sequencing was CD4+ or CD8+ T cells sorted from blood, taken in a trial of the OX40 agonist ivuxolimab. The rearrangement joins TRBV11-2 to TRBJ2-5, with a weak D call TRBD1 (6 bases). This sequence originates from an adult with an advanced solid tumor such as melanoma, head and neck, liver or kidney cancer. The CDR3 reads CASSLSPRNRELGETQYF. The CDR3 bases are TGTGCCAGCAGCTTAAGCCCCAGAAACAGGGAGCTTGGCGAGACCCAGTACTTC.